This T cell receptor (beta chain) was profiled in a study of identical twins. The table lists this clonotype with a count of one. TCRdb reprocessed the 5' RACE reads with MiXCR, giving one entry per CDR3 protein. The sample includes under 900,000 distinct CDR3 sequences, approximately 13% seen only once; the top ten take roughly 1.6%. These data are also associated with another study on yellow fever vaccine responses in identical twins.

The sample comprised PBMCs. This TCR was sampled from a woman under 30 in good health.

The CDR3 region has the DNA TGTGCCAGCAGTAAACCGGGGTTAAATGGCTACACCTTC. The encoded protein is CASSKPGLNGYTF. This chain joins TRBV21-1 and TRBJ1-2. TRBV21-1 is classified as a pseudogene. CDR3 length: 13 residues.